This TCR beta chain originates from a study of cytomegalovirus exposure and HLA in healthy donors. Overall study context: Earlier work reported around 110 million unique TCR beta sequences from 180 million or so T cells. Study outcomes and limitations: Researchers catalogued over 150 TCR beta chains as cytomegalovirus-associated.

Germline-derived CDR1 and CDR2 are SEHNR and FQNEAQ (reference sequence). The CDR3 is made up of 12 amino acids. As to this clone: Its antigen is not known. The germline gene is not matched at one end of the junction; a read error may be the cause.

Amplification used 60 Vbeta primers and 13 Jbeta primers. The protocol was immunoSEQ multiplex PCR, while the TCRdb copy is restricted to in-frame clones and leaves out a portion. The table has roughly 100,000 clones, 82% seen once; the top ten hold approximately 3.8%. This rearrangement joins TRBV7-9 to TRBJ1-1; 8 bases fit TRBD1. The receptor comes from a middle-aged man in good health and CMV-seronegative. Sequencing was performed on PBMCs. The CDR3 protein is CSSRLGQGEAFF. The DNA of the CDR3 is TGTTCCAGCAGACTCGGACAGGGTGAAGCTTTCTTT.